This paragraph reports one TCR beta chain. This record belongs to a study of cytomegalovirus exposure and HLA in healthy donors. Researchers ran the PCR with 60 Vbeta and 13 Jbeta primers. Assay used: immunoSEQ multiplex PCR; TCRdb lists only in-frame clones, some missing. This sample carries under 200,000 clones, 68% of them seen once, and the ten largest clones take approximately 1.5%. The V gene's germline CDR1 is SGHNT and CDR2 YENEEA. CDR3 length: 16 residues. The V and J ends lost 5 bases and 7 bases, in that order; junction bases with no gene match: 9. The sequenced sample was PBMCs. This receptor was taken from a man between 45 and 60 years old in good health and CMV-seronegative. The chain has TRBV11-3 and TRBJ2-2, with 11 bases that match TRBD1. Written as DNA, the CDR3 is TGTGCCAGCAGCGGGGACAGGGGGAAGGAGGTCGGGGAGCTGTTTTTT. Translating gives CASSGDRGKEVGELFF.